A single sample gave rise to the 26 T cell receptor beta chains below, sequenced in a study of regulatory T cells in long-lasting Graves disease (dated by TCRdb to the early 2020s). Library generation was performed with multiplex PCR. Instrument on record: Illumina HiSeq 4000. iRepertoire HTBI primers and Arm-PCR amplification of CDR3 regions were used to construct TCR beta libraries. Clones were called with MiXCR by TCRdb after fastp trimmed the public reads at Q25, and only in-frame beta chains were retained. Every entry covers one CDR3 protein and lists the most common genes and DNA from its rows. The sample table lists 350,000 to 550,000 distinct CDR3 sequences, approximately 14% of them with a count of one. The biggest ten clones account for roughly a sixth of the sample. The time point label for this specimen denotes: newly diagnosed GD, antithyroid drugs for less than 3 months. RNA was extracted from PBMCs in TRIzol for both TCR sequencing and RNA sequencing.

The same data also contributed to another study, on T cells in Graves' hyperthyroidism and ophthalmopathy.

The sample in question was peripheral blood mononuclear cells (PBMCs), obtained at new diagnosis, from a patient treated with antithyroid drugs. The source of these receptors is a woman aged 45 to 65 with Graves disease. Donor details come from another sample of the same person, matched by shared clones.

This clonotype was seen at least ten times. V is TRBV28 and J is TRBJ1-2; possible D gene TRBD1, 6 bases. Germline assignment: CDR1 MDHEN and CDR2 SYDVKM. The CDR3 has 15 amino acids. V shed 3 bases and J shed 7 bases, with 18 bases lying between them. As DNA, the CDR3 is TGTGCCAGCAGTTTCGGGGGGGGGGCCGGCGGTGGCTACACCTTC. Amino acids: CASSFGGGAGGGYTF.

The J gene is TRBJ1-3, the V gene TRBV3-1; 7 positions agree with TRBD1. Per germline, CDR1 LGHDT and CDR2 YNNKEL (reference sequence). V lost 3 bases, J lost 0 bases, and 2 bases stayed unmatched. CDR3 length: 15 amino acids. The CDR3 region has the DNA TGTGCCAGCAGCCACGGGACAGCCTCTGGAAACACCATATATTTT. This translates into CASSHGTASGNTIYF.

The sample holds many counts of this clonotype. V and J are TRBV2 and TRBJ1-2, with D hard to call. Between the trimmed V and J ends, which lost 3 bases and 4 bases, there was a span of 6 bases. Germline values: CDR1 SNHLY, CDR2 FYNNEI. The CDR3 covers 12 residues. CDR3 DNA sequence: TGTGCCAGCAGTGATAACGGCTATGGCTACACCTTC. This translates into CASSDNGYGYTF.

The V gene is TRBV10-3, the J gene TRBJ2-1; 11 positions match TRBD2. The V and J ends lost 0 bases and 7 bases, in that order; junction bases with no gene match: 8. The germline V gene has CDR1 ENHRY and CDR2 SYGVKD. The CDR3 loop spans 17 amino acids. The CDR3 bases are TGTGCCATCAGTGAGTCCCGGGGACTAGCGGTGGGGAATGAGCAGTTCTTC. This sequence encodes CAISESRGLAVGNEQFF.

This chain links TRBV20-1 with TRBJ2-3; 12 nucleotides align to TRBD2. The V gene end was trimmed by 3 bases and the J gene end by 4 bases; junction bases not matched to a gene: 2. The CDR3 spans 14 residues. The germline V gene has CDR1 DFQATT and CDR2 SNEGSKA (reference sequence). The CDR3 sequence: CSARASGRADTQYF. CDR3 in DNA: TGCAGTGCTAGGGCTAGCGGGAGGGCAGATACGCAGTATTTT.

V gene TRBV20-1 combines with J gene TRBJ1-2, with D perhaps matching TRBD1 (6 bases). V was clipped by 1 base and J by 2 bases, with 11 bases between them. The CDR3 is 14 amino acids. From germline, CDR1 is DFQATT and CDR2 SNEGSKA (reference sequence). CDR3 protein: CSARGGGANYGYTF. The CDR3 DNA is TGCAGTGCTAGAGGTGGGGGGGCCAACTATGGCTACACCTTC.

This clonotype was counted between two and nine times. Here the CDR3 DNA reads TGTGCCAGCAGTCGCCACATGAACACTGAAGCTTTCTTT. Translated, it gives CASSRHMNTEAFF. The J gene is TRBJ1-1, the V gene TRBV6-1; D is unclear. CDR1 is MNHNS, CDR2 SASEGT, per germline. CDR3 length equals 13 residues. Trimming shortened V by 5 bases and J by 0 bases, and 7 bases separated the two germline ends.

This clonotype was counted between two and nine times. The rearrangement joins TRBV19 to TRBJ2-1, with 8 bases matching TRBD2. This CDR3 is 15 amino acids long. Trimming took 4 bases from V and 2 from J; bases not matched to a gene: 4. Germline V CDR1 and CDR2: LNHDA, SQIVND (reference sequence). This CDR3 reads CASSTTSDPYNEQFF. CDR3 DNA: TGTGCCAGTAGTACGACTAGCGACCCCTACAATGAGCAGTTCTTC.

This clonotype was counted many times. The chain combines TRBV2 with TRBJ1-1; the D is unclear. Deletions cut 3 bases from V and 0 bases from J, with 8 bases between. The CDR3 is 14 residues long. Germline lookup yields CDR1 SNHLY and CDR2 FYNNEI. The CDR3 is CASSDPPLNTEAFF. CDR3 coding DNA: TGTGCCAGCAGTGACCCCCCACTGAACACTGAAGCTTTCTTT.

Turning to this clonotype: This may arise from a read error, as a much more abundant clone is one base away. This rearrangement joins TRBV20-1 to TRBJ2-2, with 15 bases fitting TRBD2. CDR1 is DFQATT and CDR2 is SNEGSKA in the germline V gene (reference sequence). The CDR3 contains 15 residues. The CDR3: CSARGLAGGSGGLFF. CDR3 bases: TGCAGTGCTAGGGGACTAGCGGGAGGTTCCGGGGGGCTGTTTTTT.

This clonotype was found many times. The chain combines TRBV12-3 or TRBV12-4 with TRBJ2-2; TRBD2 aligns across 12 bases. Trimming removed 3 bases from V and 4 bases from J; junction bases left unmatched: 9. The CDR3 spans 18 residues. The CDR3 nucleotides are TGTGCCAGCAGTTTCCGAGGACTAGCGGGATGGGGCACCGGGGAGCTGTTTTTT. Protein product: CASSFRGLAGWGTGELFF.

This clonotype was seen many times. In DNA form, the CDR3 reads TGTGCCAGCAGTACCCCTCTGTGGGTCGGGCTGTGGGAGCAGTTCTTC. Its translation: CASSTPLWVGLWEQFF. The rearrangement uses TRBV28 and TRBJ2-1; no reliable D call. Per the germline V gene, CDR1 is MDHEN and CDR2 is SYDVKM. The CDR3 sequence is 16 residues long. Trimming shortened V by 5 bases and J by 10 bases, and 24 bases separated the two germline ends.

This clonotype was picked up many times. This chain uses TRBV28 with TRBJ2-3; TRBD1 agrees at 8 bases. CDR1 and CDR2 from the germline V gene are MDHEN and SYDVKM. The CDR3 runs to 15 residues. The V gene end was trimmed by 6 bases and the J gene end by 2 bases; junction bases not matched to a gene: 7. CDR3: CASSWGQAFTDTQYF. Written as DNA, the CDR3 is TGTGCCAGCAGCTGGGGACAGGCCTTCACAGATACGCAGTATTTT.

This clonotype has ten or more counts. This sequence joins TRBV7-6 and TRBJ2-7, with 7 nucleotides matching TRBD2. Trimming took 2 bases from V and 0 from J; bases not matched to a gene: 10. Germline values: CDR1 SGHVS, CDR2 FNYEAQ. The CDR3 extends over 17 amino acids. CDR3 DNA: TGTGCCAGCAGCTTATATTCTAGCGGCCAAGACTCCTACGAGCAGTACTTC. Protein: CASSLYSSGQDSYEQYF.

This clonotype appeared many times. The chain links TRBV2 to TRBJ2-5, with TRBD1 matching over 11 bases. The CDR3 is made up of 16 amino acids. V lost 7 bases to trimming and J lost 5 bases; unmatched junction nucleotides: 12. The germline CDR1 and CDR2 sequences are SNHLY and FYNNEI. DNA of the CDR3: TGTGCCAGCAAGGACAGGGGGCGAGAAGTGAAGGAGACCCAGTACTTC. Residues: CASKDRGREVKETQYF.

This rearrangement joins TRBV10-3 to TRBJ1-3, with 7 bases aligning to TRBD1. With V trimmed by 5 bases and J by 0 bases, 1 base remained unmatched. There are 14 residues in the CDR3. Germline V gene lookup returns CDR1 ENHRY and CDR2 SYGVKD. The CDR3: CAISTGVSGNTIYF. The DNA for the CDR3 is TGTGCCATCAGTACAGGGGTCTCTGGAAACACCATATATTTT.

This chain links TRBV5-1 with TRBJ2-7; 12 nucleotides align to TRBD2. CDR3 length: 14 residues. V shed 4 bases and J 4 bases; nucleotides not matched to a gene: 3. Looked up from germline, CDR1 is SGHRS and CDR2 is YFSETQ. The CDR3 sequence is CASSGGLAGYEQYF. The CDR3 DNA is TGCGCCAGCAGCGGGGGACTAGCGGGTTACGAGCAGTACTTC.

This clonotype has at least ten counts. The chain's CDR3 is CASTPRGRLQETQYF. CDR3 nucleotide sequence: TGTGCCAGCACCCCCAGGGGGCGGCTCCAAGAGACCCAGTACTTC. The chain joins TRBV6-1 to TRBJ2-5; TRBD1 matches at 8 bases. Germline CDR1 is MNHNS and CDR2 is SASEGT. This CDR3 has 15 residues. V lost 7 bases and J lost 1; bases outside the gene matches: 8.

This clonotype was observed at least ten times. The chain employs TRBV11-2 and TRBJ2-7; TRBD1 aligns across 8 bases. The CDR3 consists of 14 residues. Germline V lookup: CDR1 SGHAT, CDR2 FQNNGV. V dropped 3 bases and J dropped 3; count of bases not matched to a gene: 4. Here the CDR3 reads CASSFGQGNYEQYF. CDR3 DNA: TGTGCCAGCAGCTTCGGACAGGGTAACTACGAGCAGTACTTC.

This clonotype was observed a few times. This sequence joins TRBV10-3 and TRBJ2-7; 9 nucleotides line up with TRBD2. V gave up 6 bases and J gave up 3 bases; unmatched junction bases: 6. CDR3 length equals 14 residues. Looked up from germline, CDR1 is ENHRY and CDR2 is SYGVKD. DNA for the CDR3: TGTGCCATCAGCGGACTAGCGTCTAACTACGAGCAGTACTTC. Residues: CAISGLASNYEQYF.

This clonotype was found many times. The chain couples TRBV27 to TRBJ2-2; D is unresolved. There are 14 residues in the CDR3. V was clipped by 4 bases and J by 1 base, with 7 bases between them. CDR1 is MNHEY and CDR2 is SMNVEV in the germline V gene (reference sequence). The CDR3 region is CASSWAWNTGELFF. In DNA, the CDR3 is TGTGCCAGCAGTTGGGCGTGGAACACCGGGGAGCTGTTTTTT.

This clonotype came up many times. The chain links TRBV7-9 to TRBJ1-1; D is possibly TRBD1 (5 bases). Germline V gene sequence: CDR1 SEHNR, CDR2 FQNEAQ (reference sequence). The CDR3 consists of 13 residues. V was trimmed by 8 bases and J by 0 bases, leaving 10 bases between them. The CDR3 reads CASGYRLNTEAFF. The CDR3 coding sequence is TGTGCCAGCGGGTACAGGTTGAACACTGAAGCTTTCTTT.

The sample holds a few counts of this clonotype. The DNA of the CDR3 is TGTGCCAGCAGGACCGGGTTGTTGCGTGAGCAGTTCTTC. Amino acids: CASRTGLLREQFF. The chain is built from TRBV27 and TRBJ2-1; D gene ambiguous. The V end was cut by 6 bases, the J end by 9 bases, with 15 bases between. CDR1 MNHEY and CDR2 SMNVEV come from the germline V gene (reference sequence). The CDR3 runs to 13 residues.

This clonotype was recorded at least ten times. The chain links TRBV2 to TRBJ2-1, with 9 bases lining up with TRBD2. The V segment lost 3 bases and the J segment 1 base; nucleotides outside the gene matches: 7. Germline V gives CDR1 SNHLY, CDR2 FYNNEI. This CDR3 has 17 residues. The CDR3 sequence is CASSDASSGKSYNEQFF. The CDR3 DNA reads TGTGCCAGCAGTGATGCGTCTAGCGGGAAGTCCTACAATGAGCAGTTCTTC.

This clonotype came up many times. No DNA is shown, since the ends of the CDR3 on it are uncertain; the CDR3 is the one TCRdb lists. The chain recombines TRBV27 with TRBJ2-3; the table's TRBD2 call for D was not verified on the DNA. The CDR3 adds up to 17 amino acids, both ends counted. In germline, CDR1 is MNHEY, CDR2 SMNVEV (reference sequence). This CDR3 is CASSSSGNGRARDTQYF.

The table lists this clonotype with many counts. V gene TRBV12-3 or TRBV12-4 combines with J gene TRBJ1-5; 7 positions match TRBD1. Trimming took 5 bases from V and 0 from J; bases not matched to a gene: 10. This CDR3 is built from 17 residues. DNA of the CDR3: TGTGCCAGCAGTCGGACAGGCGGAGTTTATAGCAATCAGCCCCAGCATTTT. Amino acids: CASSRTGGVYSNQPQHF.